Reported below is one T cell receptor (beta chain). Its cognate antigen is unknown. Germline V gene data show CDR1 as LNHDA and CDR2 as SQIVND (reference sequence). The CDR3 totals 13 residues. The V and J ends lost 3 bases and 7 bases respectively, with 9 bases between them. Produced via immunoSEQ multiplex PCR; TCRdb's table is partial and in-frame only. Here the sample spans about 59,000 clones, about 83% being singletons. These data are taken from a study of T cell responses to AZD1222 COVID-19 vaccine. The overall study: Second-dose intervals of approximately 4 or approximately 12 weeks were pooled.

Study results and limitations: Baseline seropositives among AZD1222 recipients totaled only five to seven. Clonal diversity may have been underestimated in mostly white British donors. Regions 160-218 and 743-854 held dominance among vaccine-associated CD4 TCRs, which spanned spike.

This receptor was taken from an adult in good health. The sequences come from peripheral blood, collected on day 0 of AZD1222 vaccination. The chain recombines TRBV19 with TRBJ1-4; D remains ambiguous. The DNA of the CDR3 is TGTGCCAGTAGTATTCCCGGGTCTGAAAAACTGTTTTTT. Amino acids: CASSIPGSEKLFF. Using reference TRBV19 and TRBJ1-4 for the parts outside the CDR3, the full variable domain is DGGITQSPKYLFRKEGQNVTLSCEQNLNHDAMYWYRQDPGQGLRLIYYSQIVNDFQKGDIAEGYSVSREKKESFPLTVTSAQKNPTAFYLCASSIPGSEKLFFGSGTQLSVL.